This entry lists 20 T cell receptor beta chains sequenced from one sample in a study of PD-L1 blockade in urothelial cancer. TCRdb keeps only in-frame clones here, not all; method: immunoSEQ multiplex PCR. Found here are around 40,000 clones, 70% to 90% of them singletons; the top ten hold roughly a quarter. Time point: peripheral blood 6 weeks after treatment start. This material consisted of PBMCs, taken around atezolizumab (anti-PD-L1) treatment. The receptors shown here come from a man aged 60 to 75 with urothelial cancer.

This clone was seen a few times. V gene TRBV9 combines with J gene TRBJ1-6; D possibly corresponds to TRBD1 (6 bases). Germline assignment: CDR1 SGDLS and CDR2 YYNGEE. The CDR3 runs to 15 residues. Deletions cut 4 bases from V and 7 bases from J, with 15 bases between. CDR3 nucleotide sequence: TGTGCCAGCAGCAGAGAGATTACAGGGAATTCACCCCTCCACTTT. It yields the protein CASSREITGNSPLHF.

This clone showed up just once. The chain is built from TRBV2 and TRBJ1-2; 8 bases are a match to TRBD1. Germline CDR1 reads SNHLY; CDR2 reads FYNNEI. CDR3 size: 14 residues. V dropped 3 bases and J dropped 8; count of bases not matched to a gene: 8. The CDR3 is CASSERTGIGGYTF. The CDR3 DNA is TGTGCCAGCAGTGAGAGGACAGGGATCGGCGGCTACACCTTC.

CDR3 residues: CASSLQGRWSGNTIYF. CDR3 nucleotides: TGTGCCAGCAGCTTACAAGGGAGGTGGTCTGGAAACACCATATATTTT. The chain has TRBV11-1 and TRBJ1-3; D gene ambiguous. Germline-derived CDR1 and CDR2 are SGHAT and FQDESV (reference sequence). The V end lost 2 bases, the J end lost 1 base, and 12 bases lay between the germline ends. This CDR3 region has 16 residues.

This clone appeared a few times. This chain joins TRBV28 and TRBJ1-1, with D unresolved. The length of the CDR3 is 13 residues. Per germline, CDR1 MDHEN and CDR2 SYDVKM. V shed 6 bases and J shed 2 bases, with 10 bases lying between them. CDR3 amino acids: CASSGGLNTEAFF. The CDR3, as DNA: TGTGCCAGCAGCGGAGGATTAAACACTGAAGCTTTCTTT. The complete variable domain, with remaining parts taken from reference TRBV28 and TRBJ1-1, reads DVKVTQSSRYLVKRTGEKVFLECVQDMDHENMFWYRQDPGLGLRLIYFSYDVKMKEKGDIPEGYSVSREKKERFSLILESASTNQTSMYLCASSGGLNTEAFFGQGTRLTVV.

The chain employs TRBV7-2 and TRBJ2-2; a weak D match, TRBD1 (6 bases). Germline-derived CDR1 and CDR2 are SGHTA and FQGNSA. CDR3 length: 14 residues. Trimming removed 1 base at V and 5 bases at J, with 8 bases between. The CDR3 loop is CASSLVRGTGELFF. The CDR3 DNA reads TGTGCCAGCAGCTTAGTTAGGGGGACCGGGGAGCTGTTTTTT.

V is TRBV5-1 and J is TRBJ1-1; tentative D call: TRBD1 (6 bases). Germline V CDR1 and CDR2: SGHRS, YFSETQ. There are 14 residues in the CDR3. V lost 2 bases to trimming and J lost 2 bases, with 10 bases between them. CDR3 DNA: TGCGCCAGCAGCTTTGGGGGGGCAAACACTGAAGCTTTCTTT. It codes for CASSFGGANTEAFF.

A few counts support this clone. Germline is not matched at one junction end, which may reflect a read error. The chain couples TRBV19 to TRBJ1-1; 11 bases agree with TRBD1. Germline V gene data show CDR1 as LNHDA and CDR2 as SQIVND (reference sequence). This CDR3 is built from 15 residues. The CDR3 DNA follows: TGTGCCAGTAGTAACCGGGACAGGGGGAACTCTGAAGCTTTCTTT. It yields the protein CASSNRDRGNSEAFF.

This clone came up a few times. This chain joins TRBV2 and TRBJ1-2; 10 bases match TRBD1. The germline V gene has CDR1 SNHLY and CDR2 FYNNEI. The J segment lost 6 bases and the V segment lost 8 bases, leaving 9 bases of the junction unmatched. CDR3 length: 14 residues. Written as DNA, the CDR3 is TGTGCCAGCTGCCAGACAGGGGGCGTTGATGGCTACACCTTC. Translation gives CASCQTGGVDGYTF.

The CDR3 loop is CASSQLGERETQYF. In DNA form, the CDR3 reads TGCGCCAGCAGCCAATTGGGTGAGAGGGAGACCCAGTACTTC. The rearrangement links TRBV4-1 to TRBJ2-5, with D unclear. Trimming left V 2 bases short and J 5 bases short, with 12 bases between. Germline values: CDR1 MGHRA, CDR2 YSYEKL. This CDR3 comprises 14 residues.

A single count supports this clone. CDR3 DNA: TGTGCCTGGAGTGCCTCGGGTCCGGGGACCGGGGAGCTGTTTTTT. Its translation is CAWSASGPGTGELFF. The V call is TRBV30, the J call TRBJ2-2, with a weak D call TRBD2 (5 bases). This CDR3 contains 15 residues. Germline V lookup: CDR1 GTSNPN, CDR2 SVGIG (reference sequence). Trimming shortened V by 1 base and J by 5 bases, and 14 bases separated the two germline ends.

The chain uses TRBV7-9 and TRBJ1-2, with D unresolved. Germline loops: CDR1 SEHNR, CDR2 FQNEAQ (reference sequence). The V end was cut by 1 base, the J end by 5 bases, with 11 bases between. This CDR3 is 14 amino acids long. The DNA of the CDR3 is TGTGCCAGCAGCTTAGGCACGGGAAGGTATGGCTACACCTTC. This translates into CASSLGTGRYGYTF.

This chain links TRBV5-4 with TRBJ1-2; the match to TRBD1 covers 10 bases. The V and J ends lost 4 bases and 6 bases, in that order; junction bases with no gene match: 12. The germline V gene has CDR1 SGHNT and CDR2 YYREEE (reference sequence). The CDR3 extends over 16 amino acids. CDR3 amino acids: CASSPRPFDRGHGYTF. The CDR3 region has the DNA TGTGCCAGCAGCCCGCGACCATTCGACAGGGGGCATGGCTACACCTTC.

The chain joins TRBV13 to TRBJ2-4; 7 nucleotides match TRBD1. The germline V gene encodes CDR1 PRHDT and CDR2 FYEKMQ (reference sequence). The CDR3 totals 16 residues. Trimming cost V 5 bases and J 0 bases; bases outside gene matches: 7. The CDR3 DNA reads TGTGCCAGCAGCCCTCGGGACAGACTAGCCAAAAACATTCAGTACTTC. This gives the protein CASSPRDRLAKNIQYF.

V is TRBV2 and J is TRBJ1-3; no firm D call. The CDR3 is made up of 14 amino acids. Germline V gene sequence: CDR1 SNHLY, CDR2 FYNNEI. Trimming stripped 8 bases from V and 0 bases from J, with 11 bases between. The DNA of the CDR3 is TGTGCCAGCTTGGCAGTAAACTCTGGAAACACCATATATTTT. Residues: CASLAVNSGNTIYF.

The CDR3 DNA follows: TGTGCCAGTAGTAAGGACAGGGGGTATGGAAACACCATATATTTT. Amino acid sequence: CASSKDRGYGNTIYF. V and J are TRBV19 and TRBJ1-3, with 10 positions matching TRBD1. Unmatched junction bases numbered 3, after V lost 4 bases and J lost 3 bases. In germline, CDR1 is LNHDA, CDR2 SQIVND (reference sequence). This CDR3 has 15 amino acids.

The CDR3 here is CASRDRGQEKLFF. CDR3 bases: TGTGCCAGTAGGGACAGGGGGCAAGAAAAACTGTTTTTT. This sequence joins TRBV2 and TRBJ1-4, with 12 bases lining up with TRBD1. The CDR3 consists of 13 residues. Trimming cost V 9 bases and J 8 bases; bases outside gene matches: 4. Germline loops: CDR1 SNHLY, CDR2 FYNNEI.

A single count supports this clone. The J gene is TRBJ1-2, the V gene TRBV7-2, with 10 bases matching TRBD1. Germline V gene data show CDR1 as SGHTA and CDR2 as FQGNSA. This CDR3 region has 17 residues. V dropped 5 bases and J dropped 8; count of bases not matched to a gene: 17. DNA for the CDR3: TGTGCCAGCAGCCCCAGACAGGGGGCATCTTATAGGTGGGGCTACACCTTC. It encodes CASSPRQGASYRWGYTF.

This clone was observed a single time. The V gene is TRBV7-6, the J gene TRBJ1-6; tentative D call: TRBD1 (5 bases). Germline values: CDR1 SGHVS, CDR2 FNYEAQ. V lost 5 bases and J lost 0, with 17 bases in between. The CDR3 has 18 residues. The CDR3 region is CASSPARGGSSYNSPLHF. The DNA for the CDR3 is TGTGCCAGCAGCCCCGCCCGGGGGGGGAGCTCCTATAATTCACCCCTCCACTTT.

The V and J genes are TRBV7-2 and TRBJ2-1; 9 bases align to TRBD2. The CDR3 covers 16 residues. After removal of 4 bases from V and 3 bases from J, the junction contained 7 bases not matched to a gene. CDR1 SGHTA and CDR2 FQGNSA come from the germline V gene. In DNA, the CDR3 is TGTGCCAGCAGCTCCCCGGGACTAGCAGACTACAATGAGCAGTTCTTC. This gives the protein CASSSPGLADYNEQFF.

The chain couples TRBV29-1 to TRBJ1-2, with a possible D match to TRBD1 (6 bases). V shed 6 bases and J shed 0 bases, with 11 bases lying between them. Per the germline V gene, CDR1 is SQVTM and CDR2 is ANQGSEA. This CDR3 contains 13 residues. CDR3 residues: CSVGDRTNYGYTF. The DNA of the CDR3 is TGCAGCGTAGGCGACAGGACTAACTATGGCTACACCTTC.